This section outlines one T cell receptor (beta chain) sequence together with its context. The protocol was immunoSEQ multiplex PCR, while the TCRdb copy is restricted to in-frame clones and leaves out a portion. This sample yields about 460,000 clones, of which 80% to 90% are seen a single time; around 8% belongs to the top ten. CDR1 and CDR2 from the germline V gene are SGHKS and YYEKEE (reference sequence). V dropped 1 base and J dropped 3; count of bases not matched to a gene: 7. This CDR3 spans 16 amino acids. These data belong to a study of blood T cell repertoires in COVID-19. The sequencing sample was made of PBMCs or T cells enriched from blood (not recorded which). The rearrangement uses TRBV5-5 and TRBJ1-2; 9 nucleotides match TRBD1. The TCR originated in an older woman who had recovered from COVID-19. The CDR3 DNA is TGTGCCAGCAGCTTGACGGACAGGGGTTCGGACTATGGCTACACCTTC. Amino acid sequence: CASSLTDRGSDYGYTF.